These 13 T cell receptor beta chains were all obtained from the same sample, sequenced in a study of cytomegalovirus exposure and HLA in healthy donors. The PCR was carried out with 60 Vbeta primers and 13 Jbeta primers. TCRdb keeps only in-frame clones here, not all; method: immunoSEQ multiplex PCR. This sample has roughly 120,000 clones; around a tenth occur once, and the top ten carry over 2.5%. The source material was PBMCs. These receptors came from a man between 25 and 39 years old in good health and CMV-seronegative.

This clone came up a few times. The chain combines TRBV30 with TRBJ2-1; 8 bases align to TRBD2. With 3 bases clipped from V and 6 bases from J, the junction kept 4 bases outside the gene matches. The CDR3 has 13 residues. Germline CDR1 reads GTSNPN; CDR2 reads SVGIG (reference sequence). The CDR3 DNA is TGTGCCTGGAGCCCCGGGACTAGCAATGAGCAGTTCTTC. Encoded protein: CAWSPGTSNEQFF.

The sample holds a few counts of this clone. The chain's CDR3 is CALTTFPGAGELFF. CDR3 bases: TGTGCCTTAACAACGTTCCCCGGGGCCGGGGAGCTGTTTTTT. This rearrangement joins TRBV30 to TRBJ2-2; maybe TRBD2 (5 bases). CDR1 and CDR2 from the germline V gene are GTSNPN and SVGIG (reference sequence). The germline V and J ends were trimmed by 7 bases and 6 bases, with 18 bases remaining between them. The CDR3 length is 14 residues.

In its sample, this clone was seen a few times. The chain has TRBV9 and TRBJ1-1, with 7 bases lining up with TRBD1. The CDR3 has 15 residues. Germline values: CDR1 SGDLS, CDR2 YYNGEE. The junction had 9 bases not matched to a gene; V was cut back by 4 bases and J by 3 bases. CDR3 DNA sequence: TGTGCCAGCAGCCCTGACGGGACAGATGACACTGAAGCTTTCTTT. Amino acid sequence: CASSPDGTDDTEAFF.

This chain joins TRBV7-9 and TRBJ1-4, with a possible D match to TRBD1 (5 bases). The CDR3 sequence is 15 residues long. The germline CDR1 and CDR2 sequences are SEHNR and FQNEAQ (reference sequence). The V end was cut by 5 bases, the J end by 8 bases, with 18 bases between. The CDR3: CASSPPREGVEKLFF. For the CDR3, the DNA is TGTGCCAGCAGCCCCCCCAGGGAAGGAGTCGAAAAACTGTTTTTT.

The gene calls are TRBV27 and TRBJ2-1, with D tentatively TRBD2 (6 bases). Trimming took off 1 base at V and 9 bases at J, with 16 bases between the two ends. Germline CDR1 MNHEY, CDR2 SMNVEV (reference sequence). The CDR3 has 15 residues. CDR3 region: CASSLFTGEVGEQFF. As DNA, the CDR3 is TGTGCCAGCAGTTTATTTACGGGAGAGGTGGGTGAGCAGTTCTTC.

The J gene is TRBJ2-1, the V gene TRBV27; no definite D call. Between the trimmed V and J ends, which lost 6 bases and 3 bases, there was a span of 12 bases. The germline V gene encodes CDR1 MNHEY and CDR2 SMNVEV (reference sequence). The CDR3 length is 14 residues. The CDR3 nucleotides read TGTGCCAGCAGGGTGGGCAGCCACTACAATGAGCAGTTCTTC. Its translation: CASRVGSHYNEQFF.

V and J are TRBV15 and TRBJ2-5, with 8 bases matching TRBD1. TRBJ2-7 explains the end of the DNA better; the J call may be wrong. Per germline, CDR1 LNHNV and CDR2 YYDKDF (reference sequence). The CDR3 is made up of 17 amino acids. CDR3 sequence reads: CATSRETGTGMIGEQYF. CDR3 bases: TGTGCCACCAGCAGAGAAACCGGGACAGGTATGATCGGCGAGCAGTACTTC.

In this sample, this clone turned up a few times. The chain employs TRBV7-9 and TRBJ2-7; TRBD2 agrees at 7 bases. Germline lookup yields CDR1 SEHNR and CDR2 FQNEAQ (reference sequence). J was trimmed by 12 bases and V by 1 base; bases with no gene match: 6. The CDR3 consists of 12 residues. The CDR3 reads CASSLDAGRGYF. Here the CDR3 DNA reads TGTGCCAGCAGCTTAGACGCAGGGAGGGGGTACTTC.

In this sample, this clone turned up a few times. The CDR3 loop reads CASSVRADLEQFF. For the CDR3, the DNA is TGTGCCAGTAGCGTGAGGGCGGACCTCGAGCAGTTCTTC. This chain uses TRBV19 with TRBJ2-1; tentative D call: TRBD2 (5 bases). V shed 6 bases and J shed 10 bases, with 16 bases lying between them. The CDR3 sequence is 13 residues long. Germline V gene sequence: CDR1 LNHDA, CDR2 SQIVND (reference sequence).

This clone showed up just a few times. The J gene is TRBJ1-2, the V gene TRBV6-1; 8 positions match TRBD1. The germline CDR1 and CDR2 sequences are MNHNS and SASEGT. The CDR3 has 12 residues. Unmatched junction bases numbered 6, after V lost 7 bases and J lost 8 bases. Written as DNA, the CDR3 is TGTGCCAGCATGGCAGGGGGCTGGGGCTACACCTTC. It translates to CASMAGGWGYTF.

The rearrangement joins TRBV19 to TRBJ1-4; D unresolved. Germline V gene lookup returns CDR1 LNHDA and CDR2 SQIVND (reference sequence). CDR3 size: 12 residues. Between the trimmed V and J ends, which lost 3 bases and 3 bases, there was a span of 2 bases. The CDR3 sequence: CASSISNEKLFF. The CDR3 DNA reads as TGTGCCAGTAGTATCTCTAATGAAAAACTGTTTTTT. Full variable domain (missing parts from reference TRBV19 and TRBJ1-4): DGGITQSPKYLFRKEGQNVTLSCEQNLNHDAMYWYRQDPGQGLRLIYYSQIVNDFQKGDIAEGYSVSREKKESFPLTVTSAQKNPTAFYLCASSISNEKLFFGSGTQLSVL.

The chain combines TRBV5-1 with TRBJ2-5, with 11 bases identical to TRBD1. Germline-derived CDR1 and CDR2 are SGHRS and YFSETQ. The CDR3 has 15 residues. V was clipped by 5 bases and J by 9 bases; unmatched bases: 12. DNA for the CDR3: TGCGCCAGCAGTTTCGGACAGGGGGCGATGGAGGCCCAGTACTTC. Encoded protein: CASSFGQGAMEAQYF.

This clone occurred a few times. This chain joins TRBV29-1 and TRBJ2-3, with 9 bases that match TRBD2. Germline trimming cut 2 bases from V and 3 bases from J; bases unmatched to any gene: 6. Germline CDR1 and CDR2: SQVTM and ANQGSEA. The CDR3 runs to 15 residues. The CDR3 here is CSVERAGGGTDTQYF. In DNA form, the CDR3 reads TGCAGCGTTGAAAGGGCGGGAGGGGGGACAGATACGCAGTATTTT.